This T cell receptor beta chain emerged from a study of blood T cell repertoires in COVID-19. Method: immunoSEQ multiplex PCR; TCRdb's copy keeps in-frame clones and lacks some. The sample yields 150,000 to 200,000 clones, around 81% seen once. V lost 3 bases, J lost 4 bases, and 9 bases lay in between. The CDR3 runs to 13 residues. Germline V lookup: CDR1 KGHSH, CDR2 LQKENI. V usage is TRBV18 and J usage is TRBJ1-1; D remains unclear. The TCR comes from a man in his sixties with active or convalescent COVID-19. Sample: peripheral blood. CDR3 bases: TGTGCCAGCTCACCGCCGGGGTTCACTGAAGCTTTCTTT. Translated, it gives CASSPPGFTEAFF.